This entry lists 32 T cell receptor beta chains sequenced from one sample in a study of blood T cell repertoires in COVID-19. The assay was immunoSEQ multiplex PCR, and TCRdb's table has in-frame clones only and misses some. Of 270,000 or so clones listed, 89% are singletons. Sequencing was performed on peripheral blood. These receptor sequences come from a woman in her thirties or forties who had recovered from COVID-19.

CDR3 nucleotide sequence: TGTGCCAGCAGTTACTCGGGCCCCCTAGAGACCCAGTACTTC. It translates to CASSYSGPLETQYF. The V call is TRBV6-5, the J call TRBJ2-5; no clear D gene. Germline V CDR1 and CDR2: MNHEY, SVGAGI. The CDR3 is 14 amino acids. V lost 0 bases, J lost 4 bases, and 9 bases lay in between.

This chain connects TRBV19 to TRBJ2-7; D may be TRBD2 (5 bases). CDR3 size: 14 residues. Germline V gives CDR1 LNHDA, CDR2 SQIVND (reference sequence). Trimming stripped 0 bases from V and 4 bases from J, with 10 bases between. The CDR3 here is CASSIEGDWYEQYF. The CDR3 nucleotides read TGTGCCAGTAGTATAGAGGGAGACTGGTACGAGCAGTACTTC.

The chain is built from TRBV19 and TRBJ2-3; 8 bases are a match to TRBD2. Germline V gene data show CDR1 as LNHDA and CDR2 as SQIVND (reference sequence). The CDR3 sequence is 18 residues long. The ends lost 6 bases at V and 7 bases at J; junction bases unmatched: 21. The CDR3 loop reads CASSPAGAQSIVRNTQYF. CDR3 coding DNA: TGTGCCAGTAGCCCAGCGGGAGCTCAGTCAATCGTCAGGAATACGCAGTATTTT.

The chain employs TRBV29-1 and TRBJ2-3, with 8 bases identical to TRBD2. This CDR3 is 14 amino acids long. Germline CDR1 SQVTM, CDR2 ANQGSEA. J gave up 2 bases and V 4 bases, and 5 bases lay outside the gene matches. CDR3 in amino acids: CSVVVAGLTDTQYF. In DNA, the CDR3 is TGCAGCGTTGTTGTAGCGGGGCTCACAGATACGCAGTATTTT.

CDR3 DNA sequence: TGTGCCAGCAGTAGACGACAGACAACTAATGAAAAACTGTTTTTT. Amino acids: CASSRRQTTNEKLFF. This chain uses TRBV28 with TRBJ1-4, with D possibly matching TRBD1 (5 bases). The CDR3 runs 15 residues. Germline V gene sequence: CDR1 MDHEN, CDR2 SYDVKM. V was shortened by 5 bases and J by 0 bases, with 10 bases between the two germline ends.

The rearrangement links TRBV19 to TRBJ1-5; possible D gene TRBD1, 5 bases. The CDR3 is 15 amino acids. Germline CDR1 and CDR2: LNHDA and SQIVND (reference sequence). Trimming shortened V by 7 bases and J by 2 bases, and 15 bases separated the two germline ends. Here the CDR3 DNA reads TGTGCCAGTATATCACAGTGGGGCGGCAATCAGCCCCAGCATTTT. This translates into CASISQWGGNQPQHF.

This clone was detected once. V and J are TRBV18 and TRBJ2-7; weak D call: TRBD2 (5 bases). The ends were cut back, 0 bases at V and 5 bases at J, with 8 bases in the middle. The CDR3 covers 13 residues. CDR1 is KGHSH, CDR2 LQKENI, per germline. The DNA for the CDR3 is TGTGCCAGCTCACCACCGGCCGGGAACGAGCAGTACTTC. It specifies CASSPPAGNEQYF.

This chain links TRBV9 with TRBJ1-2; 8 bases are shared with TRBD1. V lost 4 bases and J lost 6; bases outside the gene matches: 5. CDR3 size: 13 residues. The germline CDR1 and CDR2 sequences are SGDLS and YYNGEE. In DNA, the CDR3 is TGTGCCAGCAGCCCCTGGACAGGGCATGGCTACACCTTC. Protein sequence: CASSPWTGHGYTF.

The DNA of the CDR3 is TGTGCCTGGAGCGACACAGGGATTAGGGCCTACAATGAGCAGTTCTTC. This codes for CAWSDTGIRAYNEQFF. The chain carries TRBV30 and TRBJ2-1; perhaps TRBD1 as D (6 bases). The CDR3 contains 16 residues. V lost 3 bases, J lost 2 bases, and 17 bases lay in between. Germline values: CDR1 GTSNPN, CDR2 SVGIG (reference sequence).

The rearrangement links TRBV6-1 to TRBJ1-5; D might be TRBD1 (6 bases). The CDR3 has 15 residues. V was cut by 0 bases and J by 4 bases, with 10 bases left in between. Germline V lookup: CDR1 MNHNS, CDR2 SASEGT. The CDR3 coding sequence is TGTGCCAGCAGTGAAGCGCTTACAGGGAATCAGCCCCAGCATTTT. As protein: CASSEALTGNQPQHF.

The V and J genes are TRBV10-3 and TRBJ2-7, with TRBD1 identical over 11 bases. V shed 7 bases, J shed 5 bases, and the junction held 4 bases outside the gene matches. Germline lookup yields CDR1 ENHRY and CDR2 SYGVKD. The CDR3 extends over 13 amino acids. The CDR3 DNA follows: TGTGCCATCACTGGACAGGGGGCGGACGAGCAGTACTTC. Translating gives CAITGQGADEQYF.

The chain recombines TRBV7-2 with TRBJ2-3; 11 nucleotides agree with TRBD2. This CDR3 spans 16 amino acids. Looked up from germline, CDR1 is SGHTA and CDR2 is FQGNSA. V was clipped by 5 bases and J by 1 base; unmatched bases: 5. The CDR3 DNA reads TGTGCCAGCAGCGGAGGGACTAGCGGTCGCACAGATACGCAGTATTTT. Its translation: CASSGGTSGRTDTQYF.

J is TRBJ1-1 and V is TRBV3-1 (or the pseudogene TRBV3-2), with D unresolved. V shed 2 bases and J shed 1 base, with 5 bases lying between them. Germline loops: CDR1 LGHDT, CDR2 YNNKEL (reference sequence). The CDR3 spans 13 residues. The CDR3 loop is CASSQFQNTEAFF. Here the CDR3 DNA reads TGTGCCAGCAGCCAATTCCAGAACACTGAAGCTTTCTTT.

The rearrangement links TRBV5-1 to TRBJ1-1; D might be TRBD1 (6 bases). From germline, CDR1 is SGHRS and CDR2 YFSETQ. This CDR3 contains 14 residues. Trimming pared 7 bases from V and 1 base from J, leaving 14 bases between. The CDR3 loop is CASSMGGQNTEAFF. In DNA form, the CDR3 reads TGCGCCAGCTCCATGGGGGGGCAGAACACTGAAGCTTTCTTT.

The chain employs TRBV27 and TRBJ1-1; 8 nucleotides agree with TRBD1. The V and J ends lost 5 bases and 4 bases, in that order; junction bases with no gene match: 3. The CDR3 extends over 13 amino acids. Germline CDR1 and CDR2: MNHEY and SMNVEV (reference sequence). CDR3 nucleotides: TGTGCCAGCAGTGGAACAGGGGGCACTGAAGCTTTCTTT. Protein product: CASSGTGGTEAFF.

The V gene is TRBV7-3, the J gene TRBJ1-5; 9 nucleotides line up with TRBD1. The trim removed 3 bases at V and 7 bases at J, leaving 1 base unmatched. Per the germline V gene, CDR1 is SGHTA and CDR2 is FQGTGA. The CDR3 contains 13 residues. The CDR3 spells CASSLGQGQPQHF. The CDR3 DNA sequence: TGTGCCAGCAGCTTGGGACAGGGCCAGCCCCAGCATTTT.

For this clone: The same CDR3 also results from other DNA sequences found in this sample. This chain uses TRBV30 with TRBJ2-5, with D possibly matching TRBD2 (6 bases). The CDR3 covers 13 residues. Looked up from germline, CDR1 is GTSNPN and CDR2 is SVGIG (reference sequence). The V gene lost 0 bases and the J gene lost 5 bases, with 10 bases spanning the gap. CDR3 coding DNA: TGTGCCTGGAGTGTAGGAGGGGTGGAGACCCAGTACTTC. Translation: CAWSVGGVETQYF.

The J gene is TRBJ2-6, the V gene TRBV6-5; TRBD1 might be the D (5 bases). The CDR3 consists of 15 residues. The V gene's germline CDR1 is MNHEY and CDR2 SVGAGI. The V end was cut by 5 bases, the J end by 2 bases, with 10 bases between. This chain's CDR3 is CASSTRAAGANVLTF. The CDR3 bases are TGTGCCAGCAGTACCAGGGCCGCTGGGGCCAACGTCCTGACTTTC.

A word on this clone: Other DNA sequences from this sample encode an identical CDR3 as well. V is TRBV19 and J is TRBJ1-5, with 11 bases matching TRBD1. Germline loops: CDR1 LNHDA, CDR2 SQIVND (reference sequence). V lost 5 bases, J lost 4 bases, and 1 base stayed unmatched. The CDR3 runs 14 residues. The CDR3 bases are TGTGCCAGTAGTGGGACAGGGGGGAATCAGCCCCAGCATTTT. Amino acids: CASSGTGGNQPQHF.

This chain uses TRBV18 with TRBJ1-2, with 9 bases that match TRBD1. The CDR3 totals 15 residues. With 5 bases clipped from V and 8 bases from J, the junction kept 12 bases outside the gene matches. The germline V gene encodes CDR1 KGHSH and CDR2 LQKENI. CDR3 DNA sequence: TGTGCCAGCTCAACAGGGACAGGGCGTGTCCGGGGCTACACCTTC. This codes for CASSTGTGRVRGYTF.

The chain links TRBV3-1 (or the pseudogene TRBV3-2) to TRBJ2-1; the match to TRBD2 covers 13 bases. The CDR3 is made up of 16 amino acids. V dropped 3 bases and J dropped 7; count of bases not matched to a gene: 6. The V gene's germline CDR1 is LGHDT and CDR2 YNNKEL (reference sequence). The CDR3 protein is CASSQGGTSGKNEQFF. The CDR3 DNA reads as TGTGCCAGCAGCCAGGGTGGGACTAGCGGGAAGAATGAGCAGTTCTTC.

The sample holds one count of this clone. This sequence joins TRBV6-2 or TRBV6-3 and TRBJ2-7, with 7 bases matching TRBD1. The CDR3 runs to 14 residues. Trimming at V came to 1 base and at J to 8 bases, leaving 8 bases not matched to a gene. Germline V lookup: CDR1 MNHEY, CDR2 SVGEGT. The CDR3 spells CASSYYWDSGKQYF. In nucleotides, the CDR3 is TGTGCCAGCAGTTACTATTGGGACAGTGGTAAGCAGTACTTC.

V usage is TRBV6-6 and J usage is TRBJ2-2; maybe TRBD1 (6 bases). V was trimmed by 5 bases and J by 2 bases, leaving 15 bases between them. Germline CDR1 and CDR2: MNHNY and SVGAGI (reference sequence). This CDR3 is 16 amino acids long. The CDR3 coding sequence is TGTGCCAGCAGTCCCACAGGGACGGACAACACCGGGGAGCTGTTTTTT. Its protein product is CASSPTGTDNTGELFF.

The chain uses TRBV28 and TRBJ2-2, with TRBD2 as a possible D gene (5 bases). Per the germline V gene, CDR1 is MDHEN and CDR2 is SYDVKM. V lost 10 bases to trimming and J lost 1 base, with 10 bases between them. This CDR3 region has 13 residues. The CDR3: CATRLLNTGELFF. The CDR3 DNA reads TGTGCCACCCGACTATTGAACACCGGGGAGCTGTTTTTT.

This sequence joins TRBV6-6 and TRBJ2-5, with D perhaps TRBD2 (5 bases). This CDR3 region has 14 residues. Germline CDR1 is MNHNY and CDR2 is SVGAGI (reference sequence). Trimming removed 7 bases at V and 2 bases at J, with 14 bases between. CDR3: CASTARVPQETQYF. As DNA, the CDR3 is TGTGCCAGCACCGCGAGGGTCCCACAAGAGACCCAGTACTTC.

This chain uses TRBV5-8 with TRBJ1-4, with D possibly being TRBD1 (5 bases). The CDR3 is made up of 18 amino acids. V shed 0 bases and J shed 7 bases, with 22 bases lying between them. Germline CDR1 SGHTS, CDR2 YDEGEE. DNA of the CDR3: TGTGCCAGCAGCTTGGCCGGGGACGGAGGGGTCGGTGCTGAAAAACTGTTTTTT. This sequence encodes CASSLAGDGGVGAEKLFF. The complete variable domain, with remaining parts taken from reference TRBV5-8 and TRBJ1-4, reads EAGVTQSPTHLIKTRGQQATLRCSPISGHTSVYWYQQALGLGLQFLLWYDEGEERNRGNFPPRFSGRQFPNYSSELNVNALELEDSALYLCASSLAGDGGVGAEKLFFGSGTQLSVL.

The DNA for the CDR3 is TGTGCCAGCAGTCGATTTCCGGGACAGCCGTTAACTAATGAAAAACTGTTTTTT. Encoded protein: CASSRFPGQPLTNEKLFF. The chain links TRBV27 to TRBJ1-4; 7 nucleotides line up with TRBD1. V lost 5 bases, J lost 1 base, and 13 bases stayed unmatched. Germline lookup yields CDR1 MNHEY and CDR2 SMNVEV (reference sequence). The CDR3 contains 18 residues.

The chain couples TRBV30 to TRBJ1-2; perhaps TRBD1 as D (5 bases). Deletions cut 0 bases from V and 5 bases from J, with 19 bases between. The CDR3 totals 16 residues. Germline CDR1 is GTSNPN and CDR2 is SVGIG (reference sequence). The CDR3 protein is CAWSVSPGFKGYGYTF. CDR3 DNA sequence: TGTGCCTGGAGTGTCTCCCCTGGCTTCAAGGGGTATGGCTACACCTTC.

The chain links TRBV5-1 to TRBJ1-1; no firm D call. CDR3 length equals 16 residues. Between the trimmed V and J ends, which lost 0 bases and 1 base, there was a span of 13 bases. Germline V CDR1 and CDR2: SGHRS, YFSETQ. CDR3 coding DNA: TGCGCCAGCAGCTTGGGTATTGGGGAGGCGAACACTGAAGCTTTCTTT. Amino acid sequence: CASSLGIGEANTEAFF. Looking up the rest from reference TRBV5-1 and TRBJ1-1 gives the full variable domain: KAGVTQTPRYLIKTRGQQVTLSCSPISGHRSVSWYQQTPGQGLQFLFEYFSETQRNKGNFPGRFSGRQFSNSRSEMNVSTLELGDSALYLCASSLGIGEANTEAFFGQGTRLTVV.

V gene TRBV19 combines with J gene TRBJ1-2; tentative D call: TRBD1 (6 bases). CDR1 and CDR2 from the germline V gene are LNHDA and SQIVND (reference sequence). CDR3 length: 15 amino acids. The V gene lost 7 bases and the J gene lost 2 bases, with 17 bases spanning the gap. The CDR3: CASTPMSQGNYGYTF. The DNA of the CDR3 is TGTGCCAGTACCCCGATGTCCCAGGGGAACTATGGCTACACCTTC.

The chain has TRBV5-4 and TRBJ2-3, with D perhaps matching TRBD1 (5 bases). The germline gives CDR1 SGHNT, CDR2 YYREEE (reference sequence). The CDR3 extends over 17 amino acids. Trimming stripped 0 bases from V and 3 bases from J, with 17 bases between. CDR3 DNA sequence: TGTGCCAGCAGCTTGGGGGGCCGAAGGCCCGGAACAGATACGCAGTATTTT. Residues: CASSLGGRRPGTDTQYF.

This clone showed up just once. V usage is TRBV7-3 and J usage is TRBJ2-1; a possible D gene is TRBD1 (5 bases). The CDR3 has 16 amino acids. Trimming pared 2 bases from V and 4 bases from J, leaving 15 bases between. Germline V gene data show CDR1 as SGHTA and CDR2 as FQGTGA. CDR3 nucleotides: TGTGCCAGCAGCTTACACCCCGGACAACCGTACAATGAGCAGTTCTTC. Residues: CASSLHPGQPYNEQFF.